This T cell receptor beta chain originates from a study of T-cell memory formation after mild COVID-19. Whole-study findings and limits: The authors did not confirm SARS-CoV-2 specificity of second-wave clones peaking day 37.

5'RACE with constant-segment primers yielded barcoded, UMI-tagged TCR alpha and TCR beta cDNA libraries. TCRdb analysed the 5' RACE reads with MiXCR anew, one entry per CDR3 protein. The profile covers roughly 610,000 distinct CDR3 sequences, with roughly a sixth appearing a single time and roughly 8.2% taken by the ten largest. The V gene lost 6 bases and the J gene lost 5 bases, with 11 bases spanning the gap. Germline assignment: CDR1 MNHEY and CDR2 SMNVEV (reference sequence). This CDR3 contains 13 residues. To note about this clonotype: Its antigen is as yet unknown.

This TCR came from an adult woman who had mild COVID-19 (a few samples of this study predate the infection). Cell type and time point are not known. The sample comprised PBMCs or a T cell subset sorted from them (not recorded which). The chain links TRBV27 to TRBJ2-4, with a possible D match to TRBD2 (6 bases). CDR3 sequence: CASRTAGQNIQYF. The CDR3 DNA follows: TGTGCCAGCAGGACAGCGGGCCAAAACATTCAGTACTTC.